This T cell receptor (beta chain) was retrieved from a study listed by TCRdb under 2016. The V end loses 2 bases and the J end loses 3 bases, and a stretch of 8 bases separates them. CDR1 and CDR2, per the germline V gene (reference sequence), are LNHNV and YYDKDF. Inclusive of the bounding cysteine and phenylalanine, the CDR3 is 13 residues long. The only DNA kept is the CDR3, 39 bases in frame from the first base. The library was made by RT-PCR. These reads were obtained on an Illumina MiSeq. The public sequencing data were trimmed at Q25 with fastp and processed into clonotypes with MiXCR by TCRdb, which kept only in-frame beta chains. Entries that share a CDR3 protein sequence are merged under the most common genes and DNA. This sample lists 550,000 to 750,000 distinct CDR3 sequences; 11% to 15% were detected once. Roughly 3.6% of the sample lies in the top ten. The table lists this clonotype with a few counts. Its antigen remains unidentified. Per-base qualities were not stored, and no clone one base away is much larger.

The V and J genes are TRBV15 and TRBJ2-7; no D gene call is confident. Sequenced material: memory CD4+ T cells from blood. This TCR was sampled from a female donor in good health, serving as a healthy control. The CDR3 protein is CATSRRDGYEQYF. The DNA sequence is TGTGCCACCAGCAGACGTGACGGCTACGAGCAGTACTTC.